This is a list of T cell receptor beta chains from one sample in a study of blood T cell repertoires in COVID-19. The method was immunoSEQ multiplex PCR; TCRdb's version includes in-frame clones alone and lacks a portion of them. The sample records about 120,000 clones, roughly 82% being singletons. Sequenced: peripheral blood. The receptors originated from a human donor in a cohort sampled during active COVID-19. Each CDR3 is given with its conserved first and last residue. A D gene is named only where the DNA matches it firmly. Only part of the rows carry a size: once, few, many, or a class if the clone is expanded.

J gene: TRBJ2-5; V gene: TRBV11-1; clone size: once; D gene: .; CDR3 DNA: TGTGCCAGCAGCCCCCTAGCGAACCAAGAGACCCAGTACTTC; CDR3 protein: CASSPLANQETQYF
J gene: TRBJ1-2; V gene: TRBV4-3; clone size: .; D gene: .; CDR3 DNA: TGCGCCAGCAGCCAAGATAGAACGGGGGGCCCCATCTATGGCTACACCTTC; CDR3 protein: CASSQDRTGGPIYGYTF
J gene: TRBJ2-7; V gene: TRBV13; clone size: .; D gene: TRBD2; CDR3 DNA: TGTGCCAGCAGCTCCTCTCGACTAGCGGGGGGTTACGAGCAGTACTTC; CDR3 protein: CASSSSRLAGGYEQYF
J gene: TRBJ2-2; V gene: TRBV14; clone size: once; D gene: TRBD2; CDR3 DNA: TGTGCCAGCAGCCGCGGGACTAGCGGAACCGGGGAGCTGTTTTTT; CDR3 protein: CASSRGTSGTGELFF
J gene: TRBJ1-2; V gene: TRBV5-6; clone size: .; D gene: TRBD1; CDR3 DNA: TGTGCCAGCAGCTCCCGGGACAGGGCAACTATCTATGGCTACACCTTC; CDR3 protein: CASSSRDRATIYGYTF
J gene: TRBJ2-2; V gene: TRBV7-9; clone size: .; D gene: TRBD1; CDR3 DNA: TGTGCCAGCAGCTCATACAGGGGGCAAGTCACCGGGGAGCTGTTTTTT; CDR3 protein: CASSSYRGQVTGELFF
J gene: TRBJ2-7; V gene: TRBV10-1; clone size: .; D gene: TRBD1; CDR3 DNA: TGCGCCAGCAGCGACCCCGGGACAGGGCACTACGAGCAGTACTTC; CDR3 protein: CASSDPGTGHYEQYF
J gene: TRBJ1-1; V gene: TRBV5-1; clone size: once; D gene: .; CDR3 DNA: TGCGCCAGCAGCTTAACAGGGCAGAACACTGAAGCTTTCTTT; CDR3 protein: CASSLTGQNTEAFF
J gene: TRBJ2-5; V gene: TRBV15; clone size: .; D gene: .; CDR3 DNA: TGTGCCACCAGCAGAGGGTTCGGGTCGGAAGAGACCCAGTACTTC; CDR3 protein: CATSRGFGSEETQYF
J gene: TRBJ2-7; V gene: TRBV11-2; clone size: .; D gene: TRBD2; CDR3 DNA: TGTGCCAGCAGCTTGGGAGGGTCGGACTACGAGCAGTACTTC; CDR3 protein: CASSLGGSDYEQYF
J gene: TRBJ1-4; V gene: TRBV4-1; clone size: .; D gene: TRBD1; CDR3 DNA: TGCGCAGCCGGGACAGAAGGGCAAAAACTGTTTTTT; CDR3 protein: CAAGTEGQKLFF
J gene: TRBJ1-1; V gene: TRBV12-3/TRBV12-4; clone size: .; D gene: .; CDR3 DNA: TGTGCCAGCAGTTTACAGATGAACACTGAAGCTTTCTTT; CDR3 protein: CASSLQMNTEAFF
J gene: TRBJ1-3; V gene: TRBV19; clone size: .; D gene: TRBD1; CDR3 DNA: TGTGCCAGTAGGGAACGACAGGGTGCTGGAAACACCATATATTTT; CDR3 protein: CASRERQGAGNTIYF
J gene: TRBJ2-7; V gene: TRBV5-6; clone size: .; D gene: TRBD1; CDR3 DNA: TGTGCCAGCAGCTTGGCCCCCGGGACAGTGGGCATCTACGAGCAGTACTTC; CDR3 protein: CASSLAPGTVGIYEQYF
J gene: TRBJ2-1; V gene: TRBV19; clone size: .; D gene: .; CDR3 DNA: TGTGCCAGTAGCCCCCCACGGTATGACAATGAGCAGTTCTTC; CDR3 protein: CASSPPRYDNEQFF
J gene: TRBJ2-7; V gene: TRBV6-5; clone size: .; D gene: .; CDR3 DNA: TGTGCCAGCAGCGAGGACAGAGCCTACGAGCAGTACTTC; CDR3 protein: CASSEDRAYEQYF
J gene: TRBJ1-5; V gene: TRBV10-3; clone size: .; D gene: .; CDR3 DNA: TGTGCCATCAGTGAGTGGGAGGGTCGGCCCCAGCATTTT; CDR3 protein: CAISEWEGRPQHF
J gene: TRBJ2-3; V gene: TRBV10-1; clone size: .; D gene: .; CDR3 DNA: TGCGCCAGCAAACATGATGGGACAAGTACGCAGTATTTT; CDR3 protein: CASKHDGTSTQYF
J gene: TRBJ2-5; V gene: TRBV4-2; clone size: .; D gene: TRBD2; CDR3 DNA: TGTGCCAGCAGCCAATCGACTAGCGGGGTCTTTTTGACCCAGTACTTC; CDR3 protein: CASSQSTSGVFLTQYF
J gene: TRBJ2-7; V gene: TRBV12-3/TRBV12-4; clone size: .; D gene: .; CDR3 DNA: TGTGCCAGCAGTCCGACTGGCTCCTACGAGCAGTACTTC; CDR3 protein: CASSPTGSYEQYF
J gene: TRBJ2-1; V gene: TRBV3-1/TRBV3-2; clone size: once; D gene: TRBD2; CDR3 DNA: TGTGCCAGCAGCCAGCTAGCGGGGGGTCTGCAGTTCTTC; CDR3 protein: CASSQLAGGLQFF
J gene: TRBJ2-1; V gene: TRBV6-5; clone size: .; D gene: TRBD2; CDR3 DNA: TGTGCCAGCGGCCTAGCGGACTACAATGAGCAGTTCTTC; CDR3 protein: CASGLADYNEQFF
J gene: TRBJ1-1; V gene: TRBV18; clone size: .; D gene: .; CDR3 DNA: TGTGCCAGCTCACCCAGGGAGGGCTTCATGAACACTGAAGCTTTCTTT; CDR3 protein: CASSPREGFMNTEAFF
J gene: TRBJ2-1; V gene: TRBV5-1; clone size: once; D gene: .; CDR3 DNA: TGCGCCAGCAGCCCAGACACCGCCACGGGGGATGAGCAGTTCTTC; CDR3 protein: CASSPDTATGDEQFF
J gene: TRBJ2-2; V gene: TRBV25-1; clone size: .; D gene: TRBD1; CDR3 DNA: TGTGCCAGCCGACAGGGGCAGAGCACCGGGGAGCTGTTTTTT; CDR3 protein: CASRQGQSTGELFF
J gene: TRBJ1-1; V gene: TRBV6-5; clone size: .; D gene: TRBD1; CDR3 DNA: TGTGCCAGCGGGGACAGGGAGAACACTGAAGCTTTCTTT; CDR3 protein: CASGDRENTEAFF
J gene: TRBJ2-1; V gene: TRBV19; clone size: .; D gene: TRBD1; CDR3 DNA: TGTGCCGCCTCGGCAGGGGGCTACAATGAGCAGTTCTTC; CDR3 protein: CAASAGGYNEQFF
J gene: TRBJ1-2; V gene: TRBV28; clone size: .; D gene: TRBD1; CDR3 DNA: TGTGCCAGCATGATAGACAGGGACTATGGCTACACCTTC; CDR3 protein: CASMIDRDYGYTF
J gene: TRBJ2-3; V gene: TRBV11-2; clone size: .; D gene: .; CDR3 DNA: TGTGCCAGCAGCACGCGTCGTTTAGATACGCAGTATTTT; CDR3 protein: CASSTRRLDTQYF
J gene: TRBJ2-7; V gene: TRBV29-1; clone size: .; D gene: TRBD1; CDR3 DNA: TGCAGCGCTTTACAGGGGTCCTCCTACGAGCAGTACTTC; CDR3 protein: CSALQGSSYEQYF
J gene: TRBJ2-2; V gene: TRBV7-6; clone size: .; D gene: TRBD1; CDR3 DNA: TGTGCCAGCAGCCCAAGACAGGGGGCGAACACCGGGGAGCTGTTTTTT; CDR3 protein: CASSPRQGANTGELFF
J gene: TRBJ2-5; V gene: TRBV18; clone size: .; D gene: TRBD2; CDR3 DNA: TGTGCCAGCTCAACGCGGGGGGGCTTGCAAGAGACCCAGTACTTC; CDR3 protein: CASSTRGGLQETQYF
J gene: TRBJ2-5; V gene: TRBV13; clone size: .; D gene: .; CDR3 DNA: TGTGCCAGCAGCTTAAGCCATAGAGGGCAAGAGACCCAGTACTTC; CDR3 protein: CASSLSHRGQETQYF
J gene: TRBJ1-2; V gene: TRBV28; clone size: .; D gene: .; CDR3 DNA: TGTGCCAGCAGTTTATCCATGACAACTAACTATGGCTACACCTTC; CDR3 protein: CASSLSMTTNYGYTF
J gene: TRBJ1-5; V gene: TRBV28; clone size: few; D gene: .; CDR3 DNA: TGTGCCAGCAGGGACAGTGGCCCGGGGCCCCAGCATTTT; CDR3 protein: CASRDSGPGPQHF
J gene: TRBJ2-7; V gene: TRBV6-5; clone size: .; D gene: .; CDR3 DNA: TGTGCCACCGGACTCGCCTACGAGCAGTACTTC; CDR3 protein: CATGLAYEQYF
J gene: TRBJ2-1; V gene: TRBV1; clone size: .; D gene: .; CDR3 DNA: TGCACCAGCAGCCCCCTCACTAGCGGGGTTTACAATGAGCAGTTCTTC; CDR3 protein: CTSSPLTSGVYNEQFF
J gene: TRBJ2-1; V gene: TRBV10-1; clone size: .; D gene: TRBD1; CDR3 DNA: TGCGCCAGCTCTCCGGGACAGGGATACAATGAGCAGTTCTTC; CDR3 protein: CASSPGQGYNEQFF
J gene: TRBJ1-1; V gene: TRBV5-1; clone size: .; D gene: .; CDR3 DNA: TGCGCCAGCAGCTGGGGACAGAACACTGAAGCTTTCTTT; CDR3 protein: CASSWGQNTEAFF
J gene: TRBJ1-2; V gene: TRBV19; clone size: .; D gene: .; CDR3 DNA: TGTGCCAGTAGTATTCACACCAGGCCAGGGTCCGGTGGCTACACCTTC; CDR3 protein: CASSIHTRPGSGGYTF
J gene: TRBJ2-3; V gene: TRBV4-3; clone size: few; D gene: .; CDR3 DNA: TGCGCCAGCAGCCAAGCTCCAGCGTCTAGCACAGATACGCAGTATTTT; CDR3 protein: CASSQAPASSTDTQYF
J gene: TRBJ2-7; V gene: TRBV5-6; clone size: .; D gene: .; CDR3 DNA: TGTGCCAGCAGCTTGACAGGTAGAGTAGAGCAGTACTTC; CDR3 protein: CASSLTGRVEQYF
J gene: TRBJ2-2; V gene: TRBV7-9; clone size: .; D gene: TRBD1; CDR3 DNA: TGTGCCAGCAGCTACCAGGGGGCCGGGGAGCTGTTTTTT; CDR3 protein: CASSYQGAGELFF
J gene: TRBJ2-7; V gene: TRBV27; clone size: .; D gene: .; CDR3 DNA: TGTGCCAGCAGTTCCTTTGGCAGGGGCATAACCTACGAGCAGTACTTC; CDR3 protein: CASSSFGRGITYEQYF
J gene: TRBJ2-5; V gene: TRBV2; clone size: .; D gene: TRBD2; CDR3 DNA: TGTGCCAGCAGCCCGGGACTATCGGGGGAGACCCAGTACTTC; CDR3 protein: CASSPGLSGETQYF
J gene: TRBJ1-1; V gene: TRBV29-1; clone size: .; D gene: .; CDR3 DNA: TGCAGCGTTGAAGGCGCGAACACTGAAGCTTTCTTT; CDR3 protein: CSVEGANTEAFF
J gene: TRBJ2-5; V gene: TRBV9; clone size: .; D gene: TRBD2; CDR3 DNA: TGTGCCAGCAGCGTAGCGGGGGGCCAAGAGACCCAGTACTTC; CDR3 protein: CASSVAGGQETQYF
J gene: TRBJ2-2; V gene: TRBV2; clone size: .; D gene: TRBD1; CDR3 DNA: TGTGCCAGCAGGGGACAGGGTTTTACCGGGGAGCTGTTTTTT; CDR3 protein: CASRGQGFTGELFF
J gene: TRBJ1-2; V gene: TRBV5-5; clone size: few; D gene: .; CDR3 DNA: TGTGCCAGCAGCTTGGGGCAGGGGAAATATTACTATGGCTACACCTTC; CDR3 protein: CASSLGQGKYYYGYTF
J gene: TRBJ2-5; V gene: TRBV18; clone size: .; D gene: TRBD1; CDR3 DNA: TGTGCCAGCTCACCACCGGGACAGAGAGAGACCCAGTACTTC; CDR3 protein: CASSPPGQRETQYF
J gene: TRBJ2-5; V gene: TRBV5-1; clone size: .; D gene: TRBD2; CDR3 DNA: TGCGCCAGCAGCTCCCACACGCGGGGGGGGCCGGGTTCTCAAGAGACCCAGTACTTC; CDR3 protein: CASSSHTRGGPGSQETQYF
J gene: TRBJ2-1; V gene: TRBV7-2; clone size: .; D gene: TRBD2; CDR3 DNA: TGTGCCAGCAGCTTAGATGGGGTAGCGGGGGGGCCAGAGCAGTTCTTC; CDR3 protein: CASSLDGVAGGPEQFF
J gene: TRBJ2-7; V gene: TRBV29-1; clone size: .; D gene: TRBD2; CDR3 DNA: TGCAGCGTTGAACTGGCGGGGGGCTCCTACGAGCAGTACTTC; CDR3 protein: CSVELAGGSYEQYF
J gene: TRBJ2-3; V gene: TRBV10-3; clone size: .; D gene: TRBD2; CDR3 DNA: TGTGCCATCAGTGAGGGCACTAGCGGGGGAGCAGATACGCAGTATTTT; CDR3 protein: CAISEGTSGGADTQYF
J gene: TRBJ1-2; V gene: TRBV2; clone size: .; D gene: .; CDR3 DNA: TGTGCCAGCAGAGGACACATTCGCGGGGAGGATGGCTACACCTTC; CDR3 protein: CASRGHIRGEDGYTF